A single sample gave rise to the 7 T cell receptor beta chains below, sequenced in a study of blood T cell repertoires in COVID-19. Libraries were prepared by immunoSEQ multiplex PCR; TCRdb keeps only in-frame clonotypes and omits some of them. Of a few hundred thousand clones listed, roughly 84% are singletons. Source material: peripheral blood. These receptor sequences come from a woman between 50 and 59 years old with acute or convalescent COVID-19.

The genes are TRBV11-2 and TRBJ1-1; the D gene is possibly TRBD1 (6 bases). The germline gives CDR1 SGHAT, CDR2 FQNNGV. V was trimmed by 5 bases and J by 7 bases, leaving 14 bases between them. This CDR3 contains 13 residues. The CDR3 DNA is TGTGCCAGCAGCAGAGACCGGGACATTGAAGCTTTCTTT. Translated: CASSRDRDIEAFF.

V and J are TRBV7-6 and TRBJ2-6, with 9 bases lining up with TRBD1. Losses at the gene ends were 4 bases for V and 0 bases for J; bases not matched to a gene: 7. The CDR3 length is 18 residues. CDR1 and CDR2 from the germline V gene are SGHVS and FNYEAQ. In DNA, the CDR3 is TGTGCCAGCAGCTCAACAGGGGGCCGGCTCTCTGGGGCCAACGTCCTGACTTTC. This sequence encodes CASSSTGGRLSGANVLTF.

The gene calls are TRBV10-1 and TRBJ2-1, with 13 bases matching TRBD2. Germline CDR1 is WNHNN and CDR2 is SYGVQD (reference sequence). The CDR3 loop spans 19 amino acids. V shed 0 bases, J shed 9 bases, and the junction held 14 bases outside the gene matches. The CDR3 spells CASSESRLKTSGRAGEQFF. CDR3 bases: TGCGCCAGCAGTGAGTCCCGATTGAAAACTAGCGGGAGGGCCGGTGAGCAGTTCTTC.

The V gene is TRBV27, the J gene TRBJ2-1, with 14 bases fitting TRBD2. CDR1 and CDR2 from the germline V gene are MNHEY and SMNVEV (reference sequence). The length of the CDR3 is 15 residues. V lost 7 bases to trimming and J lost 11 bases; unmatched junction nucleotides: 10. This CDR3 is CASNSPGLAGAQQFF. CDR3 bases: TGTGCCAGCAATTCCCCGGGACTAGCGGGGGCCCAGCAGTTCTTC.

The J gene is TRBJ2-3, the V gene TRBV28; TRBD2 might be the D (5 bases). Germline V gives CDR1 MDHEN, CDR2 SYDVKM. The CDR3 consists of 17 residues. Trimming pared 3 bases from V and 0 bases from J, leaving 16 bases between. CDR3 in amino acids: CASSFPILAISTDTQYF. CDR3 bases: TGTGCCAGCAGTTTTCCGATTTTAGCGATTAGCACAGATACGCAGTATTTT. The full variable domain, with the rest looked up from reference TRBV28 and TRBJ2-3, is DVKVTQSSRYLVKRTGEKVFLECVQDMDHENMFWYRQDPGLGLRLIYFSYDVKMKEKGDIPEGYSVSREKKERFSLILESASTNQTSMYLCASSFPILAISTDTQYFGPGTRLTVL.

This chain uses TRBV11-2 with TRBJ2-7, with a weak D call TRBD1 (6 bases). V was pared by 0 bases and J by 5 bases, with 14 bases between. The germline V gene has CDR1 SGHAT and CDR2 FQNNGV. The length of the CDR3 is 15 residues. The CDR3 sequence is CASSLDLGARDEQYF. The CDR3 DNA is TGTGCCAGCAGCTTAGATTTGGGGGCGCGGGACGAGCAGTACTTC.

This sequence joins TRBV30 and TRBJ1-1; D unresolved. Trimming removed 3 bases at V and 1 base at J, with 15 bases between. Germline assignment: CDR1 GTSNPN and CDR2 SVGIG (reference sequence). This CDR3 region has 15 residues. CDR3 in amino acids: CAWRLGRFPNTEAFF. CDR3 DNA sequence: TGTGCCTGGAGACTGGGGAGATTCCCGAACACTGAAGCTTTCTTT.